This is a list of T cell receptor beta chains from one sample in a study of blood T cell repertoires in COVID-19. Data came from immunoSEQ multiplex PCR; TCRdb stores just in-frame clones and leaves some out. Among some 100,000 clones listed, 83% were seen once. Sequenced sample: peripheral blood. These receptors were taken from a woman aged 55-70 years with acute or convalescent COVID-19. The CDR3 runs from the conserved cysteine through the conserved F or W. The D gene is left open where the match is weak. Clone size, where shown, is once, few, many, or a class for clones that have expanded.

clone size	D gene	V gene	CDR3 length	J gene	CDR3 DNA	CDR3 protein
-	TRBD1	TRBV7-2	15	TRBJ2-7	TGTGCCAGCAGCGGCCGGACAGGGGTCGAGTACGAGCAGTACTTC	CASSGRTGVEYEQYF
-	TRBD1	TRBV15	16	TRBJ1-5	TGTGCCACCAGCAGAGTGGGACAGACTAGCAATCAGCCCCAGCATTTT	CATSRVGQTSNQPQHF
once	TRBD2	TRBV9	17	TRBJ2-3	TGTGCCAGCAGCCCCGGGGTAGCGGGGGGCGCCTCAGATACGCAGTATTTT	CASSPGVAGGASDTQYF
-	-	TRBV19	14	TRBJ1-4	TGTGCCAGTCGAACGACAACAACTAATGAAAAACTGTTTTTT	CASRTTTTNEKLFF
-	-	TRBV28	14	TRBJ1-4	TGTGCCAGCAGTCGCAGAGGGGGTGTTGAAAAACTGTTTTTT	CASSRRGGVEKLFF
-	-	TRBV6-6	13	TRBJ2-2	TGTGCCAGCAGTTACTCCGGGGTGGGGGAGCTGTTTTTT	CASSYSGVGELFF
-	-	TRBV5-5	13	TRBJ1-1	TGTGCCAGCAGCGTGACAGGATACACTGAAGCTTTCTTT	CASSVTGYTEAFF
-	-	TRBV24-1	14	TRBJ2-5	TGTGCCACCACCGACTCCCAGGGTCAGGGGACCCAGTACTTC	CATTDSQGQGTQYF
once	TRBD1	TRBV15	16	TRBJ2-3	TGTGCCACCAGCCGTTCCGGGACAGGGGTTACAGATACGCAGTATTTT	CATSRSGTGVTDTQYF
-	-	TRBV10-3	13	TRBJ1-1	TGTGCCATCAGTGAAACGGGGGGCACTGAAGCTTTCTTT	CAISETGGTEAFF
-	TRBD1	TRBV30	12	TRBJ1-2	TGTGCCTGGACAGGGGGGAACTATGGCTACACCTTC	CAWTGGNYGYTF
many	-	TRBV4-3	15	TRBJ2-1	TGCGCCAGCAGCCAAGGAGGGAGCTCCTACAATGAGCAGTTCTTC	CASSQGGSSYNEQFF
-	-	TRBV28	13	TRBJ2-7	TGTGCCACCCGGGGGACCGGCTCCTACGAGCAGTACTTC	CATRGTGSYEQYF
-	-	TRBV24-1	15	TRBJ1-2	TGTGCCACCAGTGATTTCGACCAGGGAGGCTATGGCTACACCTTC	CATSDFDQGGYGYTF
once	-	TRBV18	13	TRBJ2-2	TGTGCCAGCTCCCCACTAGAGTCCGGGGAGCTGTTTTTT	CASSPLESGELFF
-	TRBD2	TRBV3-1/TRBV3-2	13	TRBJ2-1	TGTGCCATACTCGGACTAGCGGGAGTTCGGCAGTTCTTC	CAILGLAGVRQFF
-	TRBD2	TRBV20-1	14	TRBJ2-1	TGCAGTGCTCGTGGAGCGGGGGGGAACTATGAGCAGTTCTTC	CSARGAGGNYEQFF
-	TRBD2	TRBV4-2	16	TRBJ2-1	TGTGCCAGCAGCCCCATGTCGACTAGCCTCCACAATGAGCAGTTCTTC	CASSPMSTSLHNEQFF
-	-	TRBV20-1	11	TRBJ2-3	TGCAGTGCTAGGCGGGCAGATACGCAGTATTTT	CSARRADTQYF
-	-	TRBV18	13	TRBJ2-2	TGTGCCAGCTCACAACAGGTGGAGGGGGAGCTGTTTTTT	CASSQQVEGELFF
-	TRBD2	TRBV24-1	15	TRBJ2-5	TGTGCCACCAGTGACTCCGGACTAGCGGGGGACGTTCAGTACTTC	CATSDSGLAGDVQYF
-	-	TRBV28	13	TRBJ2-2	TGTGCCAGCAGTTGGACGGCCCTCGGGGAGCTGTTTTTT	CASSWTALGELFF
-	-	TRBV28	13	TRBJ2-1	TGTGCCAGCAGGGTCCCCTACGGAGGTGAGCAGTTCTTC	CASRVPYGGEQFF
-	TRBD2	TRBV6-2/TRBV6-3	15	TRBJ2-1	TGTGCCAGCAGCCCCCGAGCGGGAGGGCCCGATGAGCAGTTCTTC	CASSPRAGGPDEQFF
-	-	TRBV28	13	TRBJ1-6	TGTGCCAGCAGTTTGCCAGGAACCTCACCCCTCCACTTT	CASSLPGTSPLHF
-	-	TRBV5-6	16	TRBJ1-1	TGTGCCAGCATAACTACGAAACAGGGTAGATTAACTGAAGCTTTCTTT	CASITTKQGRLTEAFF
-	TRBD2	TRBV28	17	TRBJ2-1	TGTGCCAGCAGTTTACTAGCGGGAGGCCGATTCTACAATGAGCAGTTCTTC	CASSLLAGGRFYNEQFF
-	-	TRBV18	13	TRBJ1-1	TGTGCCAGCTCACTCCAGGGTCACACTGAAGCTTTCTTT	CASSLQGHTEAFF
-	TRBD1	TRBV10-3	14	TRBJ2-1	TGTGCCTCACATCCAGGGGGTACCTACAATGAGCAGTTCTTC	CASHPGGTYNEQFF
medium-sized	-	TRBV19	11	TRBJ2-1	TGTGCCAGTAATTCCGACTCTGAGCAGTTCTTC	CASNSDSEQFF
-	-	TRBV5-1	13	TRBJ2-2	TGCGCCAGCAGCCGACACAACACCGGGGAGCTGTTTTTT	CASSRHNTGELFF
-	-	TRBV5-1	14	TRBJ1-1	TGCGCCAGCAGCATCGACAGCTCTTCCACTGAAGCTTTCTTT	CASSIDSSSTEAFF
-	TRBD1	TRBV10-3	16	TRBJ1-2	TGTGCCATCAGTCCTAGACAGGGGGAAGCTAACTATGGCTACACCTTC	CAISPRQGEANYGYTF
-	-	TRBV7-2	14	TRBJ2-5	TGTGCCAGCAGCCCCGAGGGGGGGCACTCGCCCCAGTACTTC	CASSPEGGHSPQYF
-	-	TRBV5-1	14	TRBJ1-1	TGCGCCAGCAGCTTGGAATCCCGGAACACTGAAGCTTTCTTT	CASSLESRNTEAFF
-	-	TRBV12-3/TRBV12-4	13	TRBJ1-1	TGTGCCAGCAGTTTGCAGGGGAACACTGAAGCTTTCTTT	CASSLQGNTEAFF
once	TRBD1	TRBV4-2	18	TRBJ1-4	TGTGCCAGCAGCCTATCACAACAGCAGGGACAGGCAAATGAAAAACTGTTTTTT	CASSLSQQQGQANEKLFF
-	TRBD2	TRBV27	16	TRBJ2-3	TGTGCCAGCAGTCCCCTTGGGCGGGGGGACACAGATACGCAGTATTTT	CASSPLGRGDTDTQYF
-	-	TRBV6-2/TRBV6-3	14	TRBJ1-5	TGTGCCAGCAGTCTCGCCCACTCCAATCAGCCCCAGCATTTT	CASSLAHSNQPQHF
-	-	TRBV6-6	15	TRBJ2-7	TGTGCCAGCAGTTCTCTCGGACAGATAACCTACGAGCAGTACTTC	CASSSLGQITYEQYF
-	TRBD2	TRBV5-1	13	TRBJ2-4	TGCGCCAGCAGTCGACTAGCGGGAGGCATTCAGTACTTC	CASSRLAGGIQYF
-	TRBD1	TRBV28	13	TRBJ1-2	TGTGCCAGCATCGCAGGGGGCGATCACGGCTACACCTTC	CASIAGGDHGYTF
-	TRBD2	TRBV9	15	TRBJ2-3	TGTGCCAGCAGCTTATCTGGGGGAGGGTCAGATACGCAGTATTTT	CASSLSGGGSDTQYF
few	TRBD2	TRBV3-1/TRBV3-2	14	TRBJ2-7	TGTGCCAGCAGTCCTAGCGGGACCTCCTACGAGCAGTACTTC	CASSPSGTSYEQYF
-	-	TRBV7-3	13	TRBJ1-5	TGTGCCAGCAGCCAAGGGGCAGATCAGCCCCAGCATTTT	CASSQGADQPQHF
-	TRBD1	TRBV5-6	14	TRBJ1-4	TGTGCCAGCAGCTGGGGGACAGGGTCCGAAAAACTGTTTTTT	CASSWGTGSEKLFF
-	TRBD1	TRBV28	15	TRBJ1-2	TGTGCCAGCAGATCAGGGGGCGCTTCATCCTATGGCTACACCTTC	CASRSGGASSYGYTF
-	TRBD2	TRBV30	16	TRBJ2-5	TGTGCCTGGAGTGTCGGTAGCGGGGGAGAGGGAGAGACCCAGTACTTC	CAWSVGSGGEGETQYF
-	-	TRBV5-6	11	TRBJ2-3	TGTGCCAGCGGTGGGCCCGACCTTCCGCATTTT	CASGGPDLPHF
once	-	TRBV5-4	14	TRBJ2-7	TGTGCCAGCAGCTTGCCGGGGAGCTCCTACGAGCAGTACTTC	CASSLPGSSYEQYF
-	-	TRBV12-3/TRBV12-4	13	TRBJ1-1	TGTGCCACAAACAAGGGGGTCGACACTGAAGCTTTCTTT	CATNKGVDTEAFF
few	TRBD1	TRBV7-9	13	TRBJ2-7	TGTGCCAGCAGCTTAGAGACAGGGAACGAGCAGTACTTC	CASSLETGNEQYF
-	TRBD2	TRBV28	16	TRBJ2-1	TGTGCCAGCAGGGGACAAACTAGCGGGAATTACAATGAGCAGTTCTTC	CASRGQTSGNYNEQFF
-	TRBD1	TRBV28	12	TRBJ1-5	TGTGCCAGCAGTCGACAGGGGCAGCCCCAGCATTTT	CASSRQGQPQHF
-	TRBD2	TRBV5-1	16	TRBJ2-5	TGCGCCAGCAGCTTCCAGACTAGCAGTCGTCTAGAGACCCAGTACTTC	CASSFQTSSRLETQYF
-	-	TRBV27	14	TRBJ1-6	TGTGCCAGTTCCGAGGCGGGGGTAAATTCACCCCTCCACTTT	CASSEAGVNSPLHF
-	-	TRBV7-9	15	TRBJ2-1	TGTGCCAGCAGCTTTGGAACTACCTCCTACAATGAGCAGTTCTTC	CASSFGTTSYNEQFF